A single sample is the source of the 18 T cell receptor beta chains below, sequenced in a study of T cells in Graves' hyperthyroidism and ophthalmopathy. RNA transcripts yielded amplified TCR beta CDR3 regions. The HTBI primer set drove a first-round RT-PCR of the TCR CDR3. TCRdb reprocessed the multiplex PCR reads via MiXCR and lists one record per CDR3 protein. The table has about 690,000 distinct CDR3 sequences, 17% seen once. The sequencing input was blood. These receptors all come from a man between 50 and 59 years old with Graves' hyperthyroidism.

This rearrangement joins TRBV28 to TRBJ2-5; 9 nucleotides match TRBD1. Germline V gene lookup returns CDR1 MDHEN and CDR2 SYDVKM. V shed 4 bases and J 3 bases; nucleotides not matched to a gene: 12. The CDR3 has 17 residues. The CDR3 DNA sequence: TGTGCCAGCAGTTATGGACAGGGGCGGGATTGGAAAGAGACCCAGTACTTC. It specifies CASSYGQGRDWKETQYF. The variable domain in full, completed from reference TRBV28 and TRBJ2-5, reads DVKVTQSSRYLVKRTGEKVFLECVQDMDHENMFWYRQDPGLGLRLIYFSYDVKMKEKGDIPEGYSVSREKKERFSLILESASTNQTSMYLCASSYGQGRDWKETQYFGPGTRLLVL.

This clonotype was seen repeatedly, ten times or more. This sequence joins TRBV2 and TRBJ1-4; D gene uncertain. The CDR3 has 14 amino acids. The V gene lost 7 bases and the J gene lost 0 bases, with 9 bases spanning the gap. Per the germline V gene, CDR1 is SNHLY and CDR2 is FYNNEI. The CDR3 region has the DNA TGTGCCAGCATCCCAGACGCAACTAATGAAAAACTGTTTTTT. Translated: CASIPDATNEKLFF. The whole variable domain, filled in from reference TRBV2 and TRBJ1-4, reads EPEVTQTPSHQVTQMGQEVILRCVPISNHLYFYWYRQILGQKVEFLVSFYNNEISEKSEIFDDQFSVERPDGSNFTLKIRSTKLEDSAMYFCASIPDATNEKLFFGSGTQLSVL.

This clonotype appeared many times. The chain employs TRBV6-1 and TRBJ1-2; the D is unclear. Trimming removed 8 bases from V and 0 bases from J, with 7 bases in between. Germline V gene data show CDR1 as MNHNS and CDR2 as SASEGT. The CDR3 is made up of 12 amino acids. DNA of the CDR3: TGTGCCAGCTGGGCAGCTAACTATGGCTACACCTTC. Amino acid sequence: CASWAANYGYTF.

V is TRBV10-3 and J is TRBJ2-6; 9 bases are a match to TRBD1. V shed 0 bases and J 3 bases; nucleotides not matched to a gene: 9. This CDR3 has 19 amino acids. CDR1 is ENHRY, CDR2 SYGVKD, per germline. CDR3 residues: CAISESGQGLSRGANVLTF. For the CDR3, the DNA is TGTGCCATCAGTGAGTCAGGACAGGGGTTGTCTCGTGGGGCCAACGTCCTGACTTTC.

In its sample, this clonotype was seen many times. J is TRBJ2-2 and V is TRBV7-9, with D possibly matching TRBD1 (6 bases). The CDR3 totals 16 residues. Germline loops: CDR1 SEHNR, CDR2 FQNEAQ (reference sequence). Trimming pared 2 bases from V and 4 bases from J, leaving 14 bases between. The CDR3 sequence is CASSLSDSWGTGELFF. Written as DNA, the CDR3 is TGTGCCAGCAGCTTATCGGACAGCTGGGGCACCGGGGAGCTGTTTTTT.

This clonotype occurred many times. The V call is TRBV19, the J call TRBJ2-2; 7 nucleotides line up with TRBD1. This CDR3 region has 15 residues. The germline V gene has CDR1 LNHDA and CDR2 SQIVND (reference sequence). With V trimmed by 5 bases and J by 2 bases, 5 bases remained unmatched. CDR3 sequence reads: CASSLGQRNTGELFF. DNA of the CDR3: TGTGCCAGTAGTTTGGGACAGCGTAACACCGGGGAGCTGTTTTTT. The whole variable domain, remainder taken from reference TRBV19 and TRBJ2-2, is DGGITQSPKYLFRKEGQNVTLSCEQNLNHDAMYWYRQDPGQGLRLIYYSQIVNDFQKGDIAEGYSVSREKKESFPLTVTSAQKNPTAFYLCASSLGQRNTGELFFGEGSRLTVL.

This clonotype was detected many times. The J gene is TRBJ2-3, the V gene TRBV7-2; no firm D call. The CDR3 is 15 residues long. The ends were cut back, 2 bases at V and 2 bases at J, with 11 bases in the middle. The germline V gene has CDR1 SGHTA and CDR2 FQGNSA. This CDR3 is CASSLSAIDTDTQYF. For the CDR3, the DNA is TGTGCCAGCAGCTTATCTGCGATAGACACAGATACGCAGTATTTT.

The chain carries TRBV19 and TRBJ1-6; D is possibly TRBD1 (5 bases). Trimming took 5 bases from V and 12 from J, leaving 11 bases between them. The germline V gene has CDR1 LNHDA and CDR2 SQIVND (reference sequence). There are 12 residues in the CDR3. The CDR3 DNA sequence: TGTGCCAGTAGTCCCCAGGGCTTACCCCTCCACTTT. Its translation is CASSPQGLPLHF.

The chain uses TRBV12-3 or TRBV12-4 and TRBJ2-1; weak D call: TRBD1 (6 bases). The ends were cut back, 4 bases at V and 9 bases at J, with 13 bases in the middle. The length of the CDR3 is 13 residues. Written as DNA, the CDR3 is TGTGCCAGCAGTTCCACAGGGTTCGGTGAGCAGTTCTTC. It codes for CASSSTGFGEQFF.

This clonotype was seen at least ten times. V gene TRBV11-1 combines with J gene TRBJ2-1; a possible D gene is TRBD1 (6 bases). Trimming took off 5 bases at V and 12 bases at J, with 23 bases between the two ends. Germline lookup yields CDR1 SGHAT and CDR2 FQDESV (reference sequence). The CDR3 totals 15 residues. The DNA for the CDR3 is TGTGCCAGCAGCCTAAATTCCGGGACAACTCGGGGGCAGTTCTTC. Protein product: CASSLNSGTTRGQFF.

Only a few counts were recorded for this clonotype. A much bigger clone sits one base away, suggesting this may be a read error. The V call is TRBV12-3 or TRBV12-4, the J call TRBJ1-5; D unclear. The V end was cut by 1 base, the J end by 11 bases, with 9 bases between. CDR3 length: 12 residues. CDR3 sequence (DNA): TGTGCCAGCAGTTTAGGGTTCCAGTCCCAGCATTTT. It encodes CASSLGFQSQHF.

This clonotype has ten or more counts. The CDR3 here is CASRGSRSTEAFF. The CDR3 DNA follows: TGTGCCAGCCGAGGGTCCAGGAGCACTGAAGCTTTCTTT. J is TRBJ1-1 and V is TRBV7-3; D is unresolved. This CDR3 region has 13 residues. Looked up from germline, CDR1 is SGHTA and CDR2 is FQGTGA. V gave up 8 bases and J gave up 4 bases, with 14 bases separating them.

This rearrangement joins TRBV5-1 to TRBJ2-2; possibly TRBD2 for D (6 bases). Between the trimmed V and J ends, which lost 0 bases and 6 bases, there was a span of 12 bases. CDR1 SGHRS and CDR2 YFSETQ come from the germline V gene. The length of the CDR3 is 15 residues. CDR3 region: CASSLVAGRSGELFF. CDR3 in DNA: TGCGCCAGCAGCTTGGTGGCAGGGAGGTCCGGGGAGCTGTTTTTT.

The rearrangement joins TRBV12-3 or TRBV12-4 to TRBJ1-2, with a tentative D call TRBD1 (6 bases). CDR3 length: 15 residues. Trimming removed 2 bases from V and 6 bases from J, with 16 bases in between. The CDR3: CASSLTLGGINGYTF. As DNA, the CDR3 is TGTGCCAGCAGTTTAACGTTAGGGGGAATAAATGGCTACACCTTC.

This clonotype has only one observation. The chain employs TRBV18 and TRBJ1-5, with 7 bases lining up with TRBD1. The CDR3 sequence is 18 residues long. With 2 bases clipped from V and 3 bases from J, the junction kept 13 bases outside the gene matches. The germline V gene has CDR1 KGHSH and CDR2 LQKENI. The CDR3 DNA follows: TGTGCCAGCTCACCAGGGAACCGGCCGGGACAGCTCAATCAGCCCCAGCATTTT. Translation gives CASSPGNRPGQLNQPQHF.

The chain joins TRBV5-6 to TRBJ2-5, with D possibly TRBD2 on 6 matching bases. Between the trimmed V and J ends, which lost 3 bases and 9 bases, there was a span of 9 bases. The germline V gene has CDR1 SGHDT and CDR2 YYEEEE. CDR3 size: 11 residues. The CDR3 here is CASSWGTAQYF. In DNA, the CDR3 is TGTGCCAGCAGCTGGGGGACTGCCCAGTACTTC.

This clonotype came up a few times. This sequence joins TRBV7-3 and TRBJ2-1; 8 nucleotides line up with TRBD2. Germline loops: CDR1 SGHTA, CDR2 FQGTGA. This CDR3 contains 14 residues. The V gene end was trimmed by 1 base and the J gene end by 9 bases; junction bases not matched to a gene: 5. CDR3 sequence reads: CASSLSLAGGEQFF. CDR3 bases: TGTGCCAGCAGCTTAAGTCTAGCGGGTGGTGAGCAGTTCTTC.

V usage is TRBV18 and J usage is TRBJ2-1; 8 bases agree with TRBD2. The CDR3 spans 15 residues. Germline V lookup: CDR1 KGHSH, CDR2 LQKENI. V lost 3 bases to trimming and J lost 5 bases; unmatched junction nucleotides: 6. This CDR3 is CASSPPGLDDNEQFF. The DNA of the CDR3 is TGTGCCAGCTCACCGCCGGGACTAGATGACAATGAGCAGTTCTTC. The full variable domain, completed using reference TRBV18 and TRBJ2-1, is NAGVMQNPRHLVRRRGQEARLRCSPMKGHSHVYWYRQLPEEGLKFMVYLQKENIIDESGMPKERFSAEFPKEGPSILRIQQVVRGDSAAYFCASSPPGLDDNEQFFGPGTRLTVL.